The 19 T cell receptor beta chains reported below all come from one sample, sequenced in a study of T cells in Graves' hyperthyroidism and ophthalmopathy (dated by TCRdb to 2018 to 2020). The library was obtained by multiplex PCR. Sequenced using an Illumina HiSeq 2000. TCR beta CDR3 regions were amplified from RNA transcripts. A first-round RT-PCR of the TCR CDR3 used the HTBI primer set with the Qiagen OneStep RT-PCR kit. TCRdb ran its own pipeline on the public reads, namely fastp trimming at Q25 and MiXCR clone calling, and kept in-frame beta chains. Each entry merges the rows of one CDR3 protein and shows their most common DNA and genes. The sample contains under 70,000 distinct CDR3 sequences, under 70% of them found a single time. 2.5% to 4% of the sample is taken by the ten largest. The specimen sequenced was blood. Every receptor here comes from a woman aged 55-75 years with Graves' ophthalmopathy.

This clonotype has just one count. The chain combines TRBV7-9 with TRBJ2-5; D tentatively reads TRBD1 or TRBD2 (5 bases each). V lost 0 bases, J lost 2 bases, and 10 bases lay in between. This CDR3 is 15 amino acids long. Germline V gene sequence: CDR1 SEHNR, CDR2 FQNEAQ (reference sequence). The CDR3 sequence: CASSLAWDPQETQYF. The CDR3 coding sequence is TGTGCCAGCAGCTTAGCCTGGGACCCACAAGAGACCCAGTACTTC.

The rearrangement uses TRBV7-2 and TRBJ2-1; 9 bases fit TRBD1. The V gene end was trimmed by 4 bases and the J gene end by 7 bases; junction bases not matched to a gene: 8. Germline V CDR1 and CDR2: SGHTA, FQGNSA. This CDR3 has 15 residues. In nucleotides, the CDR3 is TGTGCCAGCAGCTCCGGGACAGGGTGGAATAATGAGCAGTTCTTC. This sequence encodes CASSSGTGWNNEQFF.

This chain uses TRBV11-3 with TRBJ1-5, with TRBD1 matching over 9 bases. With V trimmed by 6 bases and J by 0 bases, 15 bases remained unmatched. The CDR3 is 19 residues long. Looked up from germline, CDR1 is SGHNT and CDR2 is YENEEA. As DNA, the CDR3 is TGTGCCAGCAGTGGGGGGCCGGGACAGGGCAATTATAGCAATCAGCCCCAGCATTTT. Its translation: CASSGGPGQGNYSNQPQHF.

Regarding this clonotype: Because it lacks the conserved phenylalanine or tryptophan at the end, this CDR3 is likely a read error. The DNA is left out, because the CDR3 cannot be placed on it with certainty; the CDR3 is given as TCRdb lists it. This chain connects TRBV9 to TRBJ1-4; the table's D call, TRBD1, was not checked against the DNA. Germline CDR1 and CDR2: SGDLS and YYNGEE. Termini included, the CDR3 measures 11 amino acids. The CDR3 is CASSVGVGTVL.

This clonotype appeared a few times. The chain joins TRBV19 to TRBJ1-4; no clear D gene. Trimming pared 4 bases from V and 0 bases from J, leaving 12 bases between. Per germline, CDR1 LNHDA and CDR2 SQIVND (reference sequence). The CDR3 has 16 residues. The CDR3 protein is CASSSGWQTTNEKLFF. The CDR3 DNA follows: TGTGCCAGTAGTAGTGGATGGCAAACAACTAATGAAAAACTGTTTTTT.

A note on this clonotype: This could be a read error, since a much larger clone is one nucleotide away. The rearrangement joins TRBV28 to TRBJ2-7; 15 bases are shared with TRBD2. The CDR3 has 16 amino acids. V gave up 5 bases and J gave up 7 bases; unmatched junction bases: 9. CDR1 is MDHEN, CDR2 SYDVKM, per germline. CDR3 protein: CASSGGTSGRRDEQYF. CDR3 nucleotide sequence: TGTGCCAGCAGTGGGGGGACTAGCGGGAGGCGGGATGAGCAGTACTTC.

This clonotype showed up many times. The chain combines TRBV11-2 with TRBJ1-3; 9 bases are a match to TRBD1. Losses at the gene ends were 0 bases for V and 3 bases for J; bases not matched to a gene: 9. CDR1 and CDR2 (germline): SGHAT, FQNNGV. The CDR3 runs to 18 residues. DNA for the CDR3: TGTGCCAGCAGCTTAGAATTCACCGGGACAGGGCTTGGAAACACCATATATTTT. It translates to CASSLEFTGTGLGNTIYF.

Ten or more counts support this clonotype. The genes are TRBV27 and TRBJ1-4; TRBD1 matches at 9 bases. The germline gives CDR1 MNHEY, CDR2 SMNVEV (reference sequence). J lost 8 bases, V lost 5 bases, and 6 bases had no gene match. This CDR3 is built from 14 residues. The CDR3 coding sequence is TGTGCCAGCAGTCAAGTAGGACAGGGGGAAAAACTGTTTTTT. It encodes CASSQVGQGEKLFF.

As regards this clonotype: At one end, the junction sequence differs from germline, possibly due to a read error. The J gene is TRBJ2-1, the V gene TRBV4-1, with 8 bases matching TRBD2. CDR1 is MGHRA and CDR2 is YSYEKL in the germline V gene. The CDR3 covers 16 residues. Here the CDR3 DNA reads TGCGCCTGCAGCCGTCGGAGCGGGGGCTCCTACAATGATCAGTTCTTC. Translated, it gives CACSRRSGGSYNDQFF.

The chain carries TRBV7-9 and TRBJ2-2; 9 bases map to TRBD1. Germline V CDR1 and CDR2: SEHNR, FQNEAQ (reference sequence). CDR3 length equals 17 residues. V lost 0 bases, J lost 6 bases, and 8 bases stayed unmatched. CDR3 residues: CASSLAGGTGFPGELFF. CDR3 coding DNA: TGTGCCAGCAGCTTAGCAGGCGGGACAGGGTTCCCCGGGGAGCTGTTTTTT.

This clonotype was observed a single time. The V and J genes are TRBV20-1 and TRBJ2-7; 10 nucleotides agree with TRBD2. Per germline, CDR1 DFQATT and CDR2 SNEGSKA (reference sequence). This CDR3 region has 13 residues. The ends lost 1 base at V and 9 bases at J; junction bases unmatched: 6. CDR3 in DNA: TGCAGTGCTAGAGGGTTGGGACTAGCGAGGCAGTACTTC. Translated: CSARGLGLARQYF.

The CDR3 nucleotides are TGTGCCAGTAACATCCGCGACACCTCGTATGGCTACACCTTC. It yields the protein CASNIRDTSYGYTF. The chain is built from TRBV19 and TRBJ1-2, with D uncertain. This CDR3 spans 14 amino acids. Germline CDR1 and CDR2: LNHDA and SQIVND (reference sequence). The V gene lost 7 bases and the J gene lost 5 bases, with 17 bases spanning the gap.

In its sample, this clonotype is medium-sized (0.01 to 0.1%). The gene calls are TRBV10-3 and TRBJ2-7; 8 nucleotides line up with TRBD1. The CDR3 runs to 12 residues. V dropped 10 bases and J dropped 2; count of bases not matched to a gene: 4. From germline, CDR1 is ENHRY and CDR2 SYGVKD. The CDR3 nucleotides read TGTGCCAGTAAGGGACAGGCCTACGAGCAGTACTTC. As protein: CASKGQAYEQYF.

This clonotype has at least ten counts. The gene calls are TRBV4-3 and TRBJ2-3; tentatively, D is TRBD2 (6 bases). This CDR3 spans 16 amino acids. Trimming pared 8 bases from V and 1 base from J, leaving 19 bases between. Germline CDR1 is LGHNA and CDR2 is YSLEER. This CDR3 reads CASPRGAGRCTDTQYF. The CDR3 nucleotides are TGCGCCAGCCCACGGGGAGCGGGCAGGTGCACAGATACGCAGTATTTT.

J is TRBJ2-1 and V is TRBV18; D is undetermined. V shed 1 base and J shed 7 bases, with 14 bases lying between them. The CDR3 loop spans 15 amino acids. Germline CDR1 reads KGHSH; CDR2 reads LQKENI. The chain's CDR3 is CASSPREGQRNEQFF. The DNA of the CDR3 is TGTGCCAGCTCACCACGGGAAGGGCAGAGGAATGAGCAGTTCTTC.

This clonotype was observed a single time. The V call is TRBV10-2, the J call TRBJ1-1; 11 nucleotides align to TRBD1. The germline V gene encodes CDR1 WSHSY and CDR2 SAAADI. CDR3 length equals 13 residues. The trim removed 4 bases at V and 11 bases at J, leaving 6 bases unmatched. The CDR3 here is CASSGTDRGHAFF. The DNA of the CDR3 is TGCGCCAGCAGTGGGACGGACAGGGGGCACGCTTTCTTT.

This clonotype was seen many times. Here the CDR3 DNA reads TGCGCCAGCAGTCGCGTGACAGGGGGGACTGAAGCTTTCTTT. Protein sequence: CASSRVTGGTEAFF. This chain links TRBV10-2 with TRBJ1-1; 9 bases match TRBD1. Germline V CDR1 and CDR2: WSHSY, SAAADI. Trimming cost V 5 bases and J 5 bases; bases outside gene matches: 6. CDR3 size: 14 residues.

Sample share makes this clonotype medium-sized (0.01 to 0.1%). The chain has TRBV10-3 and TRBJ1-2, with D perhaps TRBD1 (6 bases). The germline V gene encodes CDR1 ENHRY and CDR2 SYGVKD. The CDR3 contains 14 residues. The V end lost 3 bases, the J end lost 6 bases, and 14 bases lay between the germline ends. The CDR3 DNA reads TGTGCCATCAGTGATGATGGGGGGCCGCATGGCTACACCTTC. This gives the protein CAISDDGGPHGYTF.

This clonotype was counted at least ten times. This sequence joins TRBV6-5 and TRBJ1-4; TRBD1 matches at 9 bases. Germline trimming cut 5 bases from V and 7 bases from J; bases unmatched to any gene: 5. This CDR3 contains 14 residues. In germline, CDR1 is MNHEY, CDR2 SVGAGI. The CDR3 loop is CASSRDREVEKLFF. CDR3 nucleotide sequence: TGTGCCAGCAGTCGGGACAGGGAGGTTGAAAAACTGTTTTTT.